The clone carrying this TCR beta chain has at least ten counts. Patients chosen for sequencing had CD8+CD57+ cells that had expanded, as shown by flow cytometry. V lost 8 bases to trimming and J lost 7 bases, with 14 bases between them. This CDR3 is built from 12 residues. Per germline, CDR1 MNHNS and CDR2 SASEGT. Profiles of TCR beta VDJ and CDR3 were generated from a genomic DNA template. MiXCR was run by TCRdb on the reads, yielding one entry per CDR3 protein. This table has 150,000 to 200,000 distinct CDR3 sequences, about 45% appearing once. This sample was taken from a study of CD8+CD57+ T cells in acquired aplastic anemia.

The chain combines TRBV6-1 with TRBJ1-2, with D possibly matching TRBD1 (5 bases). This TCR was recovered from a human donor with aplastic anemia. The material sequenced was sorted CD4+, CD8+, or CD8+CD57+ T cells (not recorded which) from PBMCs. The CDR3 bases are TGTGCCAGCGGGGGGGGTTCGGCTGGCTACACCTTC. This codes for CASGGGSAGYTF.